The 7 T cell receptor beta chains in this list originate from one sample, sequenced in a study of molecular identifiers for immune sequencing clone quantification (dated by TCRdb to about 2018). The library relied on PCR. For sequencing, an Illumina HiSeq 4000 was employed. TCRdb cleaned the public reads at Q25 with fastp, built clones with MiXCR and kept in-frame beta chains. Rows with one shared CDR3 protein collapse into an entry with the most common genes and DNA. Across this sample there are some 320,000 distinct CDR3 sequences, with over 20% seen only once. Of the sample, approximately 0.8% falls within the top ten clones. The material sequenced was naive CD8+ T cells from blood, with Jurkat cell RNA spiked in. Interpreted using the paper, the cell subset or site label stands for: FACS-sorted CD8+CD4-CCR7+CD45RA+ naive T cells. These receptors came from a human donor in good health. Some libraries in this study had Jurkat cell RNA spiked in.

This clonotype came up a few times. The chain has TRBV4-3 and TRBJ2-5, with D hard to call. V gave up 0 bases and J gave up 1 base, with 9 bases separating them. Germline values: CDR1 LGHNA, CDR2 YSLEER. The CDR3 length is 15 residues. CDR3 region: CASSQEDTSQETQYF. CDR3 bases: TGCGCCAGCAGCCAAGAAGACACCTCCCAAGAGACCCAGTACTTC.

This clonotype came up many times. CDR3: CATSKTRQGTNTEAFF. The CDR3 bases are TGTGCCACCAGCAAGACGAGACAGGGGACGAACACTGAAGCTTTCTTT. The chain links TRBV15 to TRBJ1-1, with 8 bases that match TRBD1. The CDR3 covers 16 residues. The germline V gene encodes CDR1 LNHNV and CDR2 YYDKDF (reference sequence). With V trimmed by 4 bases and J by 1 base, 8 bases remained unmatched.

This clonotype was recorded many times. This rearrangement joins TRBV4-1 to TRBJ2-2, with 8 bases matching TRBD2. V lost 0 bases and J lost 3; bases outside the gene matches: 3. Germline CDR1 and CDR2: MGHRA and YSYEKL. This CDR3 is built from 16 residues. The CDR3 region has the DNA TGCGCCAGCAGCCAAGATCTACTAGCGGACACCGGGGAGCTGTTTTTT. Residues: CASSQDLLADTGELFF.

This clonotype was observed a few times. V is TRBV6-2 or TRBV6-3 and J is TRBJ2-1; TRBD1 matches at 8 bases. The CDR3 extends over 14 amino acids. Germline V gene data show CDR1 as MNHEY and CDR2 as SVGEGT. The V and J ends lost 4 bases and 7 bases, in that order; junction bases with no gene match: 6. The CDR3 loop is CASSSPDRANEQFF. The CDR3 DNA follows: TGTGCCAGCAGTTCCCCGGACAGGGCGAATGAGCAGTTCTTC.

This clonotype has more than one count but fewer than ten. V and J are TRBV29-1 and TRBJ1-1, with D possibly being TRBD1 (5 bases). Trimming stripped 7 bases from V and 4 bases from J, with 16 bases between. This CDR3 has 13 residues. Germline loops: CDR1 SQVTM, CDR2 ANQGSEA. CDR3 protein: CSADAGSGTEAFF. The CDR3 region has the DNA TGCAGCGCCGACGCAGGGTCGGGCACTGAAGCTTTCTTT. Full variable domain (rest looked up from reference TRBV29-1 and TRBJ1-1): SAVISQKPSRDICQRGTSLTIQCQVDSQVTMMFWYRQQPGQSLTLIATANQGSEATYESGFVIDKFPISRPNLTFSTLTVSNMSPEDSSIYLCSADAGSGTEAFFGQGTRLTVV.

The chain has TRBV19 and TRBJ2-7; 7 bases line up with TRBD2. Germline V lookup: CDR1 LNHDA, CDR2 SQIVND (reference sequence). After removal of 8 bases from V and 7 bases from J, the junction contained 14 bases not matched to a gene. This CDR3 region has 14 residues. In DNA, the CDR3 is TGTGCCAGTTCTCCCCGTGTTGGGGGGGGGGAGCAGTACTTC. Protein sequence: CASSPRVGGGEQYF.

This clonotype has only a few counts. The chain has TRBV10-2 and TRBJ2-5, with D tentatively TRBD1 or TRBD2 (6 bases each). The CDR3 covers 13 residues. The germline V and J ends were trimmed by 6 bases and 4 bases, with 12 bases remaining between them. The germline V gene has CDR1 WSHSY and CDR2 SAAADI. CDR3 sequence: CASSGGLRETQYF. The CDR3 nucleotides read TGCGCCAGCAGCGGGGGCTTGCGAGAGACCCAGTACTTC.